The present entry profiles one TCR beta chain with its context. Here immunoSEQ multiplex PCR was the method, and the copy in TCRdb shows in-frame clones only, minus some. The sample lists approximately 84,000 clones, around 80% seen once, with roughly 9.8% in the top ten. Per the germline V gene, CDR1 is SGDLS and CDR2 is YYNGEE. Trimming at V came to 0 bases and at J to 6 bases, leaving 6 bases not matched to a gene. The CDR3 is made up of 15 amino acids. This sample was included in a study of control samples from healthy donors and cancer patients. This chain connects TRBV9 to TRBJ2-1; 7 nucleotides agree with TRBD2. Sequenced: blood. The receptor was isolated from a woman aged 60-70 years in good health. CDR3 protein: CASSVGSWEGNEQFF. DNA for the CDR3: TGTGCCAGCAGCGTAGGCTCGTGGGAGGGCAATGAGCAGTTCTTC. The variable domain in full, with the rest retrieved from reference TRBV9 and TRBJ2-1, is DSGVTQTPKHLITATGQRVTLRCSPRSGDLSVYWYQQSLDQGLQFLIQYYNGEERAKGNILERFSAQQFPDLHSELNLSSLELGDSALYFCASSVGSWEGNEQFFGPGTRLTVL.